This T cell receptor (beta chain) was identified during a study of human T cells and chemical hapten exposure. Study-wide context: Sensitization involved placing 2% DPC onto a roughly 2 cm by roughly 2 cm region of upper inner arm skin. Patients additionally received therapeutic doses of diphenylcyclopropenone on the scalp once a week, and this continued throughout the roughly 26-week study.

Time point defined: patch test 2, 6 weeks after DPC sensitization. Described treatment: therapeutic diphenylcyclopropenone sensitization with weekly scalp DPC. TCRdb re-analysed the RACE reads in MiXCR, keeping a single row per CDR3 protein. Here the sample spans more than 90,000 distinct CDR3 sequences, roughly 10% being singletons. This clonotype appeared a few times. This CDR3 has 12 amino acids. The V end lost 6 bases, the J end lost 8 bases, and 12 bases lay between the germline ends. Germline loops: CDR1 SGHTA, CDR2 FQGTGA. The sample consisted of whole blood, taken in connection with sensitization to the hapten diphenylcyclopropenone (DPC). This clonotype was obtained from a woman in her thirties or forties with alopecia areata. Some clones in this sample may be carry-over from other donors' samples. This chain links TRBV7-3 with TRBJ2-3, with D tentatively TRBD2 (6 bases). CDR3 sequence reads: CASRGRSGTQYF. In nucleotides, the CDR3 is TGTGCCAGCAGAGGGAGGTCGGGTACGCAGTATTTT.